This T cell receptor (beta chain) was identified in a study of control samples from healthy donors and cancer patients. V trimming: 3 bases; J trimming: 6 bases; junction bases outside the gene matches: 19. This CDR3 has 18 amino acids. Germline V lookup: CDR1 DFQATT, CDR2 SNEGSKA (reference sequence). TCRdb's table, derived via immunoSEQ multiplex PCR, lists solely in-frame clones and lacks some. The sample carries 100,000 to 150,000 clones, roughly 91% recorded once. This clone was detected a few times. The source is a man aged 40-49 years in good health. This chain uses TRBV20-1 with TRBJ2-1; 8 bases match TRBD2. The source material was blood. CDR3 protein: CSASKPQTSSGVRNEQFF. CDR3 bases: TGCAGTGCTAGTAAACCCCAGACTAGTAGCGGGGTGCGCAATGAGCAGTTCTTC.